The sequence of this T cell receptor (beta chain) was determined in a study of Ad26.COV2.S vaccination and SARS-CoV-2 variants. The study's findings and limits: Similar non-spike TCR breadth was observed in recipients of vaccine and of placebo. Spike-specific CD8+ and CD4+ T cell responses reportedly showed substantial breadth after vaccination.

TCRdb's table, derived via immunoSEQ multiplex PCR, lists solely in-frame clones and lacks some. The table lists about 39,000 clones, 65% to 90% of them singletons. As regards this clone: Its antigen remains unknown.

Germline loops: CDR1 LNHNV, CDR2 YYDKDF (reference sequence). The CDR3 sequence is 17 residues long. J was trimmed by 7 bases and V by 5 bases; bases with no gene match: 15. The chain is built from TRBV15 and TRBJ2-1; the match to TRBD1 covers 9 bases. The specimen was peripheral blood, collected after recovery from COVID-19. This TCR came from a human donor who had recovered from COVID-19. CDR3 sequence (DNA): TGTGCCACCAGCGGGTGGACAACAGGGGGCCGTAGAAATGAGCAGTTCTTC. Its translation: CATSGWTTGGRRNEQFF.